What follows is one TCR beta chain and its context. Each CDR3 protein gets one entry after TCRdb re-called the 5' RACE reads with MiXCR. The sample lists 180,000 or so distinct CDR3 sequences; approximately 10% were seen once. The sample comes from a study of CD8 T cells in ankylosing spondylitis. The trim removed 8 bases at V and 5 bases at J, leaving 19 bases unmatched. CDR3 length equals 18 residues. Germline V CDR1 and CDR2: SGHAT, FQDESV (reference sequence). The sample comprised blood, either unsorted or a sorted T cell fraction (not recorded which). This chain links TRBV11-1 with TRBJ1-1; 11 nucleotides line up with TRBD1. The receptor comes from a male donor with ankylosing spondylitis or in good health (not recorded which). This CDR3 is CASSYSGGQGARRTEAFF. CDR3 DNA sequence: TGTGCCAGCTCGTATTCTGGCGGACAGGGGGCCCGGCGGACTGAAGCTTTCTTT. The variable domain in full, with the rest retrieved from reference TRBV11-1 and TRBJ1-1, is EAEVAQSPRYKITEKSQAVAFWCDPISGHATLYWYRQILGQGPELLVQFQDESVVDDSQLPKDRFSAERLKGVDSTLKIQPAELGDSAMYLCASSYSGGQGARRTEAFFGQGTRLTVV.